The 22 T cell receptor beta chains listed next were all sequenced from one sample in a study of monozygotic twins with inflammatory bowel disease. TCRdb re-called the 5' RACE reads; one entry per CDR3 protein, DNA not given. Found here are around 370,000 distinct CDR3 sequences; the top ten clones hold just over 2.5%. Sequenced: blood. These receptor sequences come from a human donor with ulcerative colitis or Crohn's disease, or a healthy co-twin of an affected twin (not recorded which).

V usage is TRBV12-3 or TRBV12-4 and J usage is TRBJ2-2; with no DNA, the TCRdb D assignment of TRBD2 cannot be verified. This CDR3 has 16 residues. The CDR3 protein is CASSLTSGGLLRELFF.

The CDR3 loop reads CASWTSGGSRSYNEQFF. The chain employs TRBV10-3 and TRBJ2-1; as DNA is missing, the TRBD2 call by TCRdb cannot be tested. The CDR3 is 17 residues long. Per the germline V gene, CDR1 is ENHRY and CDR2 is SYGVKD.

This chain joins TRBV7-2 and TRBJ1-2. The CDR3 consists of 13 residues. Germline CDR1 SGHTA, CDR2 FQGNSA. Here the CDR3 reads CASSVTANYGYTF.

The rearrangement uses TRBV7-3 and TRBJ2-5; absent DNA, TCRdb's TRBD1 call cannot be checked. The CDR3 has 15 residues. Per the germline V gene, CDR1 is SGHTA and CDR2 is FQGTGA. CDR3 sequence reads: CASSLSQVGGETQYF. Together with reference TRBV7-3 and TRBJ2-5, the CDR3 gives the full variable domain: GAGVSQTPSNKVTEKGKYVELRCDPISGHTALYWYRQSLGQGPEFLIYFQGTGAADDSGLPNDRFFAVRPEGSVSTLKIQRTERGDSAVYLCASSLSQVGGETQYFGPGTRLLVL.

The chain employs TRBV6-5 and TRBJ2-1; TCRdb proposes TRBD1, but this gene call is untestable without DNA. CDR1 is MNHEY, CDR2 SVGAGI, per germline. The CDR3 length is 14 residues. The CDR3 reads CASSYHPGDNEQFF.

The chain has TRBV4-1 and TRBJ2-1; TCRdb indicates TRBD1, and absent DNA this call remains unverified. The CDR3 is 17 amino acids. In germline, CDR1 is MGHRA, CDR2 YSYEKL. This CDR3 reads CASSQRAGASGSNEQFF.

This rearrangement joins TRBV4-2 to TRBJ2-7; without DNA, the TCRdb call of TRBD1 cannot be checked. Germline assignment: CDR1 LGHNA and CDR2 YNFKEQ. CDR3 length: 16 amino acids. The CDR3 is CASRLPSGTGGYEQYF.

The rearrangement joins TRBV5-1 to TRBJ2-7; TCRdb's D gene call, TRBD2, goes unchecked for lack of DNA. This CDR3 has 16 amino acids. CDR1 SGHRS and CDR2 YFSETQ come from the germline V gene. This CDR3 reads CASSLDVTSGAYEQYF.

The CDR3 sequence is CASSLVGGPEQYF. J is TRBJ2-7 and V is TRBV5-1; the TRBD1 assignment by TCRdb is unverifiable without DNA. The CDR3 totals 13 residues. The germline V gene has CDR1 SGHRS and CDR2 YFSETQ.

This sequence joins TRBV9 and TRBJ2-3; TCRdb selects TRBD2, and the lack of DNA leaves this call unchecked. Per germline, CDR1 SGDLS and CDR2 YYNGEE. The CDR3 runs 16 residues. CDR3 amino acids: CASSPQTSGGMDTQYF.

V usage is TRBV12-3 or TRBV12-4 and J usage is TRBJ2-7; the TRBD1 assignment by TCRdb is unverifiable without DNA. This CDR3 contains 16 residues. The CDR3 protein is CASSSARQVRFYEQYF.

CDR3 region: CASSFGRSEYTGELFF. This chain connects TRBV5-6 to TRBJ2-2. Germline CDR1 and CDR2: SGHDT and YYEEEE. The CDR3 spans 16 residues. Drawing the rest from reference TRBV5-6 and TRBJ2-2, the complete variable domain is DAGVTQSPTHLIKTRGQQVTLRCSPKSGHDTVSWYQQALGQGPQFIFQYYEEEERQRGNFPDRFSGHQFPNYSSELNVNALLLGDSALYLCASSFGRSEYTGELFFGEGSRLTVL.

The chain carries TRBV7-9 and TRBJ2-5. This CDR3 has 16 amino acids. Germline V gene sequence: CDR1 SEHNR, CDR2 FQNEAQ (reference sequence). CDR3 residues: CASSLDSGWGRETQYF.

The chain carries TRBV10-3 and TRBJ1-1; TCRdb's D call, TRBD1, is unchecked because there is no DNA. The CDR3 is 14 residues long. Germline CDR1 is ENHRY and CDR2 is SYGVKD. The CDR3 here is CAISAGTGNTEAFF.

V is TRBV20-1 and J is TRBJ2-7; TCRdb reports TRBD1, a call that lacks DNA to check it against. Germline V gene lookup returns CDR1 DFQATT and CDR2 SNEGSKA (reference sequence). The CDR3 length is 16 residues. CDR3 sequence reads: CSASDPGQSSSYEQYF.

V gene TRBV19 combines with J gene TRBJ1-6; the TCRdb call, TRBD1, lacks DNA for checking. Germline assignment: CDR1 LNHDA and CDR2 SQIVND (reference sequence). This CDR3 has 12 amino acids. CDR3 sequence reads: CASSSRESPLHF.

This chain links TRBV6-5 with TRBJ2-1; TCRdb reports TRBD1, a call that lacks DNA to check it against. This CDR3 has 15 residues. Germline values: CDR1 MNHEY, CDR2 SVGAGI. The CDR3 spells CASSYRGGAYNEQFF.

The rearrangement uses TRBV25-1 and TRBJ1-2. CDR1 is MGHDK, CDR2 SYGVNS, per germline. CDR3 size: 11 residues. CDR3 in amino acids: CASQGNYGYTF.

The chain has TRBV24-1 and TRBJ2-3; TCRdb names TRBD1, which stays unverified in the absence of DNA. Looked up from germline, CDR1 is KGHDR and CDR2 is SFDVKD. The CDR3 is 13 residues long. CDR3 sequence reads: CATRDKGTDTQYF.

The chain carries TRBV18 and TRBJ2-1; TCRdb calls TRBD1, which cannot be checked without DNA. Germline-derived CDR1 and CDR2 are KGHSH and LQKENI. This CDR3 is 15 amino acids long. The CDR3 region is CASSPRQGFGNEQFF.

The chain joins TRBV3-1 to TRBJ2-3; TCRdb's D call, TRBD2, is unchecked because there is no DNA. This CDR3 is 16 amino acids long. Germline assignment: CDR1 LGHDT and CDR2 YNNKEL (reference sequence). The CDR3 sequence: CASSQGLAGDTDTQYF.

This sequence joins TRBV6-5 and TRBJ2-7; the TCRdb D gene call, TRBD1, has no DNA to confirm it. CDR1 MNHEY and CDR2 SVGAGI come from the germline V gene. The CDR3 runs to 15 residues. CDR3 protein: CASSYSAGSAYEQYF.